Listed below are T cell receptor beta chains from one sample, sequenced in a study of cytomegalovirus exposure and HLA in healthy donors. Using immunoSEQ multiplex PCR, the repertoire was profiled, and TCRdb retains in-frame clones only, with some absent. This table lists 150,000 to 200,000 clones. The sequenced sample was PBMCs. Receptors originate from a man between 25 and 39 years old in good health and CMV-seronegative. The conserved cysteine and the conserved F or W are not part of the CDR3 here. Fields, in order: V gene, J gene, CDR3 protein.

TRBV28	TRBJ1-5	ASSSPWDRGRRGNQPQH
TRBV5-1	TRBJ2-2	ASSTLYNSGELF
TRBV15	TRBJ2-5	ATSRENRGRKTQY
TRBV11-2	TRBJ2-1	ASTGTGGVYNEQF
TRBV10-3	TRBJ2-1	AISSGRSSYNEQF
TRBV9	TRBJ1-2	ASSEGQSRYGYT
TRBV5-5	TRBJ1-4	ASSQPTGIEKLF
TRBV28	TRBJ2-1	ASSTSGRAWNEQF
TRBV9	TRBJ2-7	ASSARGSYEQY
TRBV9	TRBJ2-3	ASSPRRGSSTDTQY
TRBV7-3	TRBJ2-1	ASSSPGQGANEQF
TRBV14	TRBJ2-3	ASSGTSGGPGTQY
TRBV30	TRBJ2-1	AWSVGAGPSLEQF
TRBV5-1	NA	ASSPSLTYEQY
TRBV6-4	TRBJ2-3	ASSDYGGGSADTQY
TRBV6-5	TRBJ2-3	ASSYTGLVTDTQY
TRBV6-5	TRBJ1-5	ASSYGARGQPQH
TRBV10-3	TRBJ2-7	AAQPGQGVYEQY
TRBV7-2	TRBJ2-3	ASSAVYRNTQY
TRBV5-1	TRBJ2-7	ASSLSQGSYDSYEQY
TRBV28	TRBJ2-3	ASSSVTDTQY
TRBV9	TRBJ2-7	ASSGTGASYEQY
TRBV27	TRBJ2-7	ASSRGAYEQY
TRBV9	TRBJ2-7	ASSVRGNSYEQY
TRBV7-2	TRBJ1-3	ASSYPGQSFFSGNTIY
TRBV5-4	TRBJ2-7	ASSPYTGQEQY
TRBV19	TRBJ1-3	ASSIGPGQRSGNTIY
TRBV18	NA	ASSLGQGVTYEQY
TRBV30	TRBJ1-1	AWRRKGTTEAF
TRBV28	TRBJ1-4	ASTPSGGKLF